The sequence of this T cell receptor (beta chain) was determined in a study of T cells in Graves' hyperthyroidism and ophthalmopathy. This clonotype was picked up one time. The trim removed 2 bases at V and 7 bases at J, leaving 9 bases unmatched. This CDR3 contains 16 residues. Per the germline V gene, CDR1 is PRHDT and CDR2 is FYEKMQ (reference sequence). Amplification of TCR beta CDR3 regions was performed using RNA transcripts as template. HTBI primers were employed in a first-round RT-PCR of the TCR CDR3. In TCRdb, the multiplex PCR reads were re-called with MiXCR into one record per CDR3 protein. The sample carries hundreds of thousands of distinct CDR3 sequences, roughly 15% recorded once.

The sequencing input was blood. The chain employs TRBV13 and TRBJ1-5, with TRBD1 matching 9 bases. The receptor comes from a woman aged 25 to 39 with Graves' hyperthyroidism. CDR3 in DNA: TGTGCCAGCAGCTTACGCACAGGGGGCATAGAACAGCCCCAGCATTTT. Residues: CASSLRTGGIEQPQHF.